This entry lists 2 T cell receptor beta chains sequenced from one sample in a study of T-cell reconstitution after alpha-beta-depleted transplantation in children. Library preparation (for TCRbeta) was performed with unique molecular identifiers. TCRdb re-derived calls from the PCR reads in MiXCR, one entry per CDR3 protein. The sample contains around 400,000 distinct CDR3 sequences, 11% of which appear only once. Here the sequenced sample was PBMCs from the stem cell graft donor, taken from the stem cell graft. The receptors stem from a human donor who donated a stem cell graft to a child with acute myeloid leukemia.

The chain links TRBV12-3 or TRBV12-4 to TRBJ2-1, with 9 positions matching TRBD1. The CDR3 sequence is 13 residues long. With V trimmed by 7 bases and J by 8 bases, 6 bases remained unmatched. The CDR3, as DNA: TGTGCCAGCACCAAGGACAGGGGCTATGAGCAGTTCTTC. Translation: CASTKDRGYEQFF.

CDR3 nucleotide sequence: TGTGCCAGCTCACCTCTCGGGGGCGATCTATATGGCTACACCTTC. As protein: CASSPLGGDLYGYTF. V and J are TRBV18 and TRBJ1-2; D possibly corresponds to TRBD1 (6 bases). CDR3 size: 15 residues. V dropped 3 bases and J dropped 5 bases, with 16 bases sitting between them. Germline V gene data show CDR1 as KGHSH and CDR2 as LQKENI.